These 14 T cell receptor beta chains originate from one sample sequenced in a study of control samples from healthy donors and cancer patients (dated by TCRdb to about 2020). Library prep was done by the immunoSEQ multiplex PCR assay. Held by TCRdb, this immuneACCESS table contains in-frame sequences only and omits some clones. Under half of the omission traces to an unresolved V gene where checked; the cause of the rest is unknown. This sample has roughly 90,000 clones in its table, and roughly 93% of those were observed once. In total, the top ten clones hold approximately 1.5% of the sample. The specimen sequenced was blood. These receptors were taken from a woman in her 30s in good health.

The chain carries TRBV19 and TRBJ2-1, with 12 nucleotides matching TRBD2. Germline V gives CDR1 LNHDA, CDR2 SQIVND (reference sequence). The CDR3 length is 16 residues. V lost 4 bases, J lost 7 bases, and 8 bases stayed unmatched. The CDR3 is CASSKPGTSGLNEQFF. The CDR3 DNA follows: TGTGCCAGTAGTAAGCCAGGGACTAGCGGGTTAAATGAGCAGTTCTTC.

In this sample, this clone turned up once. The gene calls are TRBV30 and TRBJ1-2; no clear D gene. CDR3 size: 12 residues. Germline loops: CDR1 GTSNPN, CDR2 SVGIG (reference sequence). With 4 bases removed from V and 4 bases from J, the gap between germline ends came to 10 bases. The CDR3 bases are TGTGCCTGGACTTCCCGCCTCTATGGCTACACCTTC. Encoded protein: CAWTSRLYGYTF.

V is TRBV7-3 and J is TRBJ2-2; TRBD1 is a possible D gene (5 bases). Trimming cost V 5 bases and J 5 bases, with 9 bases left between them. The CDR3 length is 13 residues. In germline, CDR1 is SGHTA, CDR2 FQGTGA. Here the CDR3 reads CASSRRGTGELFF. The CDR3 DNA reads as TGTGCCAGCAGCCGAAGGGGAACCGGGGAGCTGTTTTTT.

As regards this clone: In the same sample, other DNA sequences code for this CDR3. The V and J genes are TRBV5-1 and TRBJ2-7, with 7 bases lining up with TRBD2. The germline V gene encodes CDR1 SGHRS and CDR2 YFSETQ. The V segment lost 0 bases and the J segment 7 bases; nucleotides outside the gene matches: 1. The CDR3 consists of 12 residues. CDR3 coding DNA: TGCGCCAGCAGCTTGGCGGGGGGAGAGCAGTACTTC. It codes for CASSLAGGEQYF.

The chain is built from TRBV10-1 and TRBJ2-2; no definite D call. The V gene's germline CDR1 is WNHNN and CDR2 SYGVQD (reference sequence). The CDR3 runs 13 residues. The CDR3 bases are TGCGCGACTGCCAGCGCGAACACCGGGGAGCTGTTTTTT. Translated, it gives CATASANTGELFF.

This sequence joins TRBV7-8 and TRBJ2-1; weak D call: TRBD1 (6 bases). CDR1 SGHVS and CDR2 FQNEAQ come from the germline V gene. Trimming pared 1 base from V and 0 bases from J, leaving 13 bases between. The CDR3 sequence is 17 residues long. CDR3 protein: CASSLGDRISSYNEQFF. Written as DNA, the CDR3 is TGTGCCAGCAGCTTAGGCGACAGGATTAGCTCCTACAATGAGCAGTTCTTC.

The DNA for the CDR3 is TGTGCCAGCAGCGGCTCGGACAGATTCACTGAAGCTTTCTTT. Residues: CASSGSDRFTEAFF. The chain uses TRBV9 and TRBJ1-1, with D perhaps matching TRBD1 (6 bases). Trimming pared 3 bases from V and 4 bases from J, leaving 13 bases between. The CDR3 totals 14 residues. Per germline, CDR1 SGDLS and CDR2 YYNGEE. The full variable domain, rest sourced from reference TRBV9 and TRBJ1-1, is DSGVTQTPKHLITATGQRVTLRCSPRSGDLSVYWYQQSLDQGLQFLIQYYNGEERAKGNILERFSAQQFPDLHSELNLSSLELGDSALYFCASSGSDRFTEAFFGQGTRLTVV.

The chain employs TRBV15 and TRBJ2-7; TRBD2 matches 9 bases. CDR1 is LNHNV, CDR2 YYDKDF, per germline (reference sequence). The V and J ends lost 5 bases and 3 bases, in that order; junction bases with no gene match: 8. This CDR3 is built from 15 residues. CDR3: CATSDNSGGVYEQYF. The DNA for the CDR3 is TGTGCCACCAGCGATAATAGCGGGGGAGTCTACGAGCAGTACTTC.

The gene calls are TRBV5-1 and TRBJ2-2; 8 bases are shared with TRBD2. The germline gives CDR1 SGHRS, CDR2 YFSETQ. This CDR3 contains 15 residues. V was clipped by 4 bases and J by 5 bases; unmatched bases: 7. DNA of the CDR3: TGCGCCAGCAGCCCCGGGACTAGAGTTACCGGGGAGCTGTTTTTT. It is translated as CASSPGTRVTGELFF.

V gene TRBV5-1 combines with J gene TRBJ2-2; no clear D. V was clipped by 0 bases and J by 7 bases, with 7 bases between them. This CDR3 is built from 13 residues. Germline loops: CDR1 SGHRS, CDR2 YFSETQ. CDR3 nucleotides: TGCGCCAGCAGCTTGGAGGTTGTCGGGGAGCTGTTTTTT. It encodes CASSLEVVGELFF. Full variable domain (outside the CDR3, taken from reference TRBV5-1 and TRBJ2-2): KAGVTQTPRYLIKTRGQQVTLSCSPISGHRSVSWYQQTPGQGLQFLFEYFSETQRNKGNFPGRFSGRQFSNSRSEMNVSTLELGDSALYLCASSLEVVGELFFGEGSRLTVL.

The V call is TRBV4-2, the J call TRBJ1-5, with unresolved D. This CDR3 has 14 residues. Germline CDR1 and CDR2: LGHNA and YNFKEQ. V lost 1 base to trimming and J lost 2 bases, with 6 bases between them. For the CDR3, the DNA is TGTGCCAGCAGCCAAGGATCGGGCAATCAGCCCCAGCATTTT. Its translation: CASSQGSGNQPQHF.

For the CDR3, the DNA is TGTGCTAGTGGTTTGGCGGTTGGGCCAGCCAACACTGAAGCTTTCTTT. It specifies CASGLAVGPANTEAFF. The chain employs TRBV12-5 and TRBJ1-1, with D hard to call. CDR3 size: 16 residues. Germline CDR1 reads LGHNT; CDR2 reads FRNRAP. Trimming left V 1 base short and J 2 bases short, with 14 bases between.

This clone was detected a few times. This chain links TRBV3-1 (or the pseudogene TRBV3-2) with TRBJ1-2; TRBD1 might be the D (5 bases). Germline CDR1 LGHDT, CDR2 YNNKEL (reference sequence). V lost 1 base to trimming and J lost 8 bases, with 14 bases between them. The CDR3 contains 14 residues. CDR3 region: CASSQGLGGNGYTF. In DNA, the CDR3 is TGTGCCAGCAGCCAAGGTTTGGGGGGGAACGGCTACACCTTC.

V usage is TRBV7-3 and J usage is TRBJ2-3; no definite D call. V lost 5 bases to trimming and J lost 2 bases, with 14 bases between them. Germline V CDR1 and CDR2: SGHTA, FQGTGA. This CDR3 is built from 15 residues. The CDR3 nucleotides are TGTGCCAGCAGCCTCACCAGTGAAGACACAGATACGCAGTATTTT. Translation: CASSLTSEDTDTQYF.